This TCR beta chain was retrieved from a study of T cells in narcolepsy. Study information: Enrolled donors included narcolepsy type 1 or type 2 patients and healthy controls. Study-wide results and caveats: Healthy controls reportedly lacked the autoreactive clonotypes serially found in patients' blood. No autoreactive T cell clone sequences appeared in some memory CD4+ repertoires. HCRT-specific and TRIB2-specific autoreactive clonotypes appeared among same-patient CSF and blood CD4+ clonotypes.

Assay used: immunoSEQ multiplex PCR; TCRdb lists only in-frame clones, some missing. This sample yields fewer than 35,000 clones, of which around 83% are seen a single time; 2% to 3% belongs to the top ten. The CDR3 is made up of 15 amino acids. V lost 7 bases, J lost 2 bases, and 12 bases lay in between. Germline lookup yields CDR1 LNHDA and CDR2 SQIVND (reference sequence). As regards this clone: Its antigen is unknown.

The source is a human donor with narcolepsy. The sequenced sample consisted of CD45RA- memory CD4+ T cells from PBMCs. The rearrangement uses TRBV19 and TRBJ2-6, with D perhaps TRBD2 (6 bases). CDR3 sequence (DNA): TGTGCCAGTAAAATGCGGGAAGCTGGGGCCAACGTCCTGACTTTC. Translating it yields CASKMREAGANVLTF.